This T cell receptor (beta chain) is drawn from a study of blood T cell repertoires in COVID-19. Across the whole study: Acute and convalescent COVID-19 samples came from the United States, Italy and Spain. The cDNA or gDNA used as material had been derived from T cells, B-cell-depleted T cells, or PBMCs.

Germline-derived CDR1 and CDR2 are MRHNA and SNTAGT. The CDR3 has 14 residues. The V end was cut by 3 bases, the J end by 4 bases, with 7 bases between. This clone was observed a handful of times. In the original processing: Reference gene primer amplification yielded estimated nucleated cell counts. Generated by immunoSEQ multiplex PCR, the TCRdb table keeps only in-frame clones and is missing some. That table gives V, J and clone size, and the DNA gave D and trimming. The table has over 100,000 clones, 85% to 90% seen once; the top ten hold 5.1%. This receptor was taken from a human donor in a cohort sampled during active COVID-19. Input material: peripheral blood. The chain is built from TRBV6-4 and TRBJ1-6; weak D call: TRBD1 (6 bases). For the CDR3, the DNA is TGTGCCAGCAGTGAAGGGGGATATAATTCACCCCTCCACTTT. Encoded protein: CASSEGGYNSPLHF.